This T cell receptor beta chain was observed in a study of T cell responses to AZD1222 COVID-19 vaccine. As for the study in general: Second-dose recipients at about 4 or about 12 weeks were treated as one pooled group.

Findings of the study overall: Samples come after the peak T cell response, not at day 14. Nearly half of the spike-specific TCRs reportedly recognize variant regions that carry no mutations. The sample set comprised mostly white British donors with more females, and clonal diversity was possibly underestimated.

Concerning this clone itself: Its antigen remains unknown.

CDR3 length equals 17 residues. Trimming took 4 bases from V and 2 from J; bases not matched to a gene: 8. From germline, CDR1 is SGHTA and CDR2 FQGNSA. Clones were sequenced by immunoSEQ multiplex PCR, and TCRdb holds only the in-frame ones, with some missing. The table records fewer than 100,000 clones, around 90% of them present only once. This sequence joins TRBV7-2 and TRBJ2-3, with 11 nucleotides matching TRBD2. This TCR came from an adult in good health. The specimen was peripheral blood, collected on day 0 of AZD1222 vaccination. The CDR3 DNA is TGTGCCAGCAGCTCAACACTAGCGGGGGCCTTCACAGATACGCAGTATTTT. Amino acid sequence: CASSSTLAGAFTDTQYF.